Listed here is a single T cell receptor beta chain. What it binds is unknown. The J segment lost 7 bases and the V segment lost 1 base, leaving 5 bases of the junction unmatched. The CDR3 extends over 15 amino acids. Looked up from germline, CDR1 is MGHRA and CDR2 is YSYEKL. TCRdb re-called the RT-PCR reads with MiXCR, one entry per CDR3 protein. Seen here are fewer than 700,000 distinct CDR3 sequences, 10% to 15% observed once, and the top ten hold around 12%. This entry comes from a study of response to subunit inactivated influenza vaccine. Study results and caveats: Few additional T cells are recruited per seasonal influenza vaccination, authors suggested.

The sample was PBMCs from blood, taken more than 35 days after vaccination. This receptor was identified in a man in his fifties who received an inactivated influenza vaccine. This chain uses TRBV4-1 with TRBJ1-4; TRBD1 matches 8 bases. The CDR3 nucleotides read TGCGCCAGCAGCCAAGTAGACAGGGGAAGTGAAAAACTGTTTTTT. Translated: CASSQVDRGSEKLFF.